The T cell receptor (beta chain) described here comes from a study of blood T cell repertoires in COVID-19. Study at large: In each case, the material was cDNA or gDNA derived from T cells, B-cell-depleted T cells, or PBMCs.

This CDR3 comprises 13 residues. V was shortened by 2 bases and J by 5 bases, with 10 bases between the two germline ends. Per the germline V gene, CDR1 is SGHDT and CDR2 is YYEEEE. As handled by the study authors: It was from reference gene primer amplification that nucleated cell counts were estimated. Generated by immunoSEQ multiplex PCR, the TCRdb table keeps only in-frame clones and is missing some. D and trimming were read from the DNA, whereas the V and J calls and clone size are those reported in that table. The sample yields approximately 300,000 clones, approximately 90% seen once. As concerns this clone: This specimen includes other DNA sequences encoding the same CDR3.

Sequenced: peripheral blood. The V gene is TRBV5-6, the J gene TRBJ1-2; D unresolved. The sequence derives from a woman aged 45-65 years with COVID-19, enrolled during active disease. The CDR3 DNA is TGTGCCAGCAGCTTACGGAGTAATTATGGCTACACCTTC. Translating gives CASSLRSNYGYTF.